The T cell receptor (beta chain) under discussion was sequenced for a study of cytomegalovirus exposure and HLA in healthy donors (dated by TCRdb to 2016 to 2017). For the wider study: An earlier analysis of fewer than 750 of the donors reported roughly 300 Gb of sequence data and 95 million to 120 million unique TCR beta sequences obtained from about 179 million T cells. To predict cytomegalovirus infection status, the study combined high-throughput TCR immunosequencing, statistical association of individual TCRs with disease status, and machine learning. Of the 350 to 450 genotyped donors, roughly 76% were placed in the genetic ancestry cluster associated with self-reported Caucasian donors. To study patterns of TCR occurrence, a later analysis re-analyzed previously published TCR beta repertoires from more than 550 donors and added high-resolution HLA genotyping. Typing coverage varied by locus: roughly 620-640 donors for A, B, C, DRB1 and DQB1; roughly 510 for DQA1; nearly 610 for DPA1; 400 to 480 for DPB1. Roughly 300 gigabases of sequencing data and around 80 million unique TCR sequences made up an early release that covered about 640 HLA-typed donors. Because of strong linkage in the cohort, 5 or 6 DR-DQ haplotypes were treated as single units for association and clustering. In addition to the first cohort of around 670 subjects, a separate validation cohort of 100 to 150 different subjects was used. All discovery cohort repertoires had been generated using a single sequencing platform. On average, 235,054 unique TCR beta nucleotide sequences were sequenced per donor among 398 genotyped donors of the cohort, with approximately 18% of those sequences being non-productive. The study used immunosequencing to profile the T cell repertoires of 666 subjects and linked those repertoires to cytomegalovirus serostatus. HLA typing covered class I and class II loci at four-digit resolution. Rather than using new phenotypic data, the later analysis identified candidate immune exposures from TCR beta sequences and from how often those sequences occurred across donors. In a later genetic analysis, genome-wide SNP genotypes for about three fifths of the roughly 670 donors were used, and that subset was treated as a discovery cohort. An earlier analysis of around 540 of the donors applied high-throughput TCR beta sequencing to assess whether each TCR beta V gene segment acted as functional or pseudogenic. Donor age, sex, ethnicity and CMV serostatus were collected together with the repertoire data. The study aimed to test whether cataloging public T cell receptors could reveal signatures of past pathogen exposure. The investigation overall reported the following: According to a later analysis, parvovirus B19, influenza, CMV and Epstein-Barr virus appeared linked to several top co-occurrence clusters. Correlated functional status among segregating V segments might be attributable to linkage disequilibrium, but an unknown experimental factor could not be ruled out. The presence/absence analyses assumed that sequencing depth was roughly uniform across donors, and that assumption may not be true. According to a later genetic analysis, donors in an Asian-associated ancestry cluster had fewer N-insertions in productive TCRs than the roughly 700-donor mean. In a later analysis, the rate of TCR association differed among HLA loci, with DRB1 alleles having the most associated TCRs and HLA-C alleles having the fewest. In a later analysis, HLA-associated TCR beta chains were found to be more clonally expanded and to have lower generation probabilities than equally common non-associated chains. A further reported finding was that TCR beta sequences accurately predicted the HLA-A and HLA-B alleles for most subjects in the first cohort. In vitro tests confirmed that a few of the cytomegalovirus-associated TCR beta chains recognize cytomegalovirus antigens. The authors suggested that the approach could potentially be generalized to other disease states and immunological phenotypes. Some IMGT-functional V segments, including TRBV6-2 and TRBV6-3, could not be told apart with the 87-base-pair reads, so those segments were excluded. A later genetic analysis associated a missense DCLRE1C variant with V-gene and J-gene trimming of TCR beta chains, and an independent cohort replicated the association. In this cohort, only TCR beta chains were sequenced, and detectable features were limited by the absence of alpha or paired-chain data. Immune exposure information for the cohort was limited to CMV serostatus. A later analysis associated some 17,000 TCR beta sequences with specific HLA alleles at a false discovery rate of 0.05. Most TCR sequences were seen in very few donors, while some public TCRs were found in many individuals. A cluster of highly shared sequence variants was judged likely to be a technical artifact of the sequencing pipeline. The classifier was reported to diagnose cytomegalovirus status with high specificity and sensitivity in both the original and validation cohorts. In an earlier analysis of 587 of the donors, most TCR beta V segments appeared in productive rearrangements about 87% or about 30% of the time, broadly matching IMGT annotations. When HLA alleles, especially DR and DQ, strongly co-occurred, TCR associations were difficult to assign to individual alleles. A later analysis found that most CMV-associated TCR beta chains appeared HLA-restricted, with HLA associations seemingly driven largely by CMV exposure. The earlier analysis of almost 600 of the donors excluded roughly 17 rarely observed V segments, including chromosome 9 orphons, because counts were too low. Because HLA typing was unavailable for some donors at each locus, only the typed subset was used in association tests. The study listed approximately 150 TCR beta chains as associated with cytomegalovirus.

Library method: the immunoSEQ multiplex PCR assay. A mixture of 60 forward primers for TCR Vbeta segments and 13 reverse primers for TCR Jbeta segments was used in the multiplex PCR. The CDR3 region of rearranged TCR beta genes was amplified from genomic DNA with a multiplex PCR assay. The amplified TCR beta libraries were sequenced on the Illumina HiSeq System as 87-base-pair reads. In the original analysis: A later analysis counted tens of millions of unique TCR beta chains across the 666 repertoires, and some 11 million of these chains were shared by at least two donors. A nearest-neighbor algorithm error-corrected the raw reads and collapsed the reads into unique sequences, merging closely related sequences to remove PCR and sequencing errors. Alignment of CDR3 sequences to IMGT reference sequences was used to assign V, D and J gene segments. For a sequence to be retained, a match of at least six nucleotides to both a V gene segment and a J gene segment was required. A rearrangement counted as productive if the CDR3 had no stop codons and remained in frame with V and J, and every other rearrangement counted as non-productive. Following IMGT convention, CDR3 was defined as the stretch from the second conserved V-encoded cysteine to the conserved J-encoded phenylalanine. Sequences without an unambiguous match to a single V gene segment were excluded from the earlier analysis of several hundred of the donors. An earlier analysis of roughly 590 of the donors called V segments functional above 56.7% productive rearrangements and segregating when the between-donor standard deviation exceeded 5%. A statistical classification framework was built to diagnose cytomegalovirus status from the catalog of TCR beta chain sequences. A later analysis assigned V and J genes by comparing TCR nucleotide sequences with IMGT/GENE-DB human TR gene sequences. The TCRdist pipeline was used in a later analysis to assign CDR3 sequences and most-parsimonious VDJ recombination scenarios. In a later analysis, each TCR beta chain was defined by its CDR3 amino acid sequence together with its V-gene family, and reads lacking a unique V-gene family were excluded. A later analysis removed several hundred highly shared, low-generation-probability nucleotide sequences to deal with suspected cross-contamination and a sequencing artifact. For each public chain, a later analysis derived a clonal expansion index from normalized ranks of inferred template counts within each repertoire. Generation probabilities in a later analysis came from a VDJ recombination model fitted to out-of-frame rearrangements, and those results were checked against IGoR. In a later analysis, hypergeometric tests were used to score TCR-TCR, TCR-HLA and TCR-CMV co-occurrence, with a repertoire-size bias correction applied to TCR pairs. In a later analysis, false discovery rates were estimated by permuting HLA or CMV assignments 20 times. In a later analysis, co-occurring TCRs were grouped using DBSCAN, and TCRdist sequence similarity was added for clustering within HLA-allele-positive subsets. Co-occurrence clustering excluded repertoires with fewer than 30,000 or more than 120,000 public chains, plus five with anomalous nucleotide sharing. The table comes from immuneACCESS by way of TCRdb, which keeps in-frame sequences with V and J called. Part of the clones is missing from these tables; in studies checked, under half for an unresolved V gene and the rest for unknown reasons. That table gives V, J and clone size, and the DNA gave D and trimming. Counted in this sample were over 100,000 clones; 55% to 80% of them appeared once. The ten largest make up 2.4% of the sample.

Via the germline V gene, CDR1 is MGHRA and CDR2 YSYEKL. V lost 0 bases and J lost 5 bases, and the count of bases not matched to a germline gene is 6. The CDR3 has 15 amino acids, counting the end cysteine and phenylalanine. Left in the record is the CDR3 DNA by itself, 45 bases read in frame from the first base. The cohort comprised 666 healthy bone marrow donors. At the time of sampling, every cohort member was nominally healthy, though immune exposures that went unrecorded were likely present. The donor was CMV seronegative and belonged to the group of under 400 seronegative cohort members. A peripheral blood sample was collected from each donor, and TCR beta sequencing was performed on peripheral blood mononuclear cells. Genomic DNA was extracted from the blood cell samples with the Qiagen DNeasy Blood Extraction Kit. Points on this clone: The target of this receptor is not known. Per-base qualities were not stored, and no clone one base away is much larger.

The sequence was obtained from a woman aged 40 to 55 in good health and CMV-seronegative. This receptor chain uses TRBV4-1 and TRBJ1-2; TRBD1 lines up with 7 middle nucleotides. The sequenced material came from PBMCs. The CDR3 region: CASSQDPGQPYGYTF. The DNA sequence is TGCGCCAGCAGCCAAGACCCGGGACAGCCTTATGGCTACACCTTC.